This T cell receptor beta chain was sequenced for a study of liver allograft versus peripheral blood T cells. Looking at the study overall: The study compared liver allograft T cell receptor repertoires against peripheral blood repertoires of liver transplant recipients. The study, taken as a whole, reports: Peripheral blood repertoires reportedly differed from the T cell receptor repertoires found inside liver allografts.

This clonotype is medium-sized within its sample. Its antigen is undetermined. MiXCR was run by TCRdb on the reads, yielding one entry per CDR3 protein. Of over 3,000 distinct CDR3 sequences in the sample, approximately 15% are singletons; the top ten hold about 4.4%. The sequence was collected from a human patient who had a liver transplant. The T cells may come from the graft donor.

The CDR3 region is CATSDSGGGETQYF. CDR3 DNA: TGTGCCACCAGTGATTCAGGGGGTGGAGAGACCCAGTACTTC. The chain combines TRBV24-1 with TRBJ2-5, with 7 positions matching TRBD1. This CDR3 is built from 14 residues. CDR1 is KGHDR and CDR2 is SFDVKD in the germline V gene. V gave up 2 bases and J gave up 4 bases; unmatched junction bases: 3.